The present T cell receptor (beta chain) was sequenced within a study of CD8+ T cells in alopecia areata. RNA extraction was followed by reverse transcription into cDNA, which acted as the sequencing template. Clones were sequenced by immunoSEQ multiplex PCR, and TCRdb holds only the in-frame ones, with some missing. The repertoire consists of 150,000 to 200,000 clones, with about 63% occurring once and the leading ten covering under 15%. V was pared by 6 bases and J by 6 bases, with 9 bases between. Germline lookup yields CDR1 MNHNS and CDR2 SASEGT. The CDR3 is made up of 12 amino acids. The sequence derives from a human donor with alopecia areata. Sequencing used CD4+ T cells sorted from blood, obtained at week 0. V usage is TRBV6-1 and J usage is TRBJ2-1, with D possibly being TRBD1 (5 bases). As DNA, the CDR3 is TGTGCCAGCAGCGTTGACAGCAATGAGCAGTTCTTC. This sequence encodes CASSVDSNEQFF.